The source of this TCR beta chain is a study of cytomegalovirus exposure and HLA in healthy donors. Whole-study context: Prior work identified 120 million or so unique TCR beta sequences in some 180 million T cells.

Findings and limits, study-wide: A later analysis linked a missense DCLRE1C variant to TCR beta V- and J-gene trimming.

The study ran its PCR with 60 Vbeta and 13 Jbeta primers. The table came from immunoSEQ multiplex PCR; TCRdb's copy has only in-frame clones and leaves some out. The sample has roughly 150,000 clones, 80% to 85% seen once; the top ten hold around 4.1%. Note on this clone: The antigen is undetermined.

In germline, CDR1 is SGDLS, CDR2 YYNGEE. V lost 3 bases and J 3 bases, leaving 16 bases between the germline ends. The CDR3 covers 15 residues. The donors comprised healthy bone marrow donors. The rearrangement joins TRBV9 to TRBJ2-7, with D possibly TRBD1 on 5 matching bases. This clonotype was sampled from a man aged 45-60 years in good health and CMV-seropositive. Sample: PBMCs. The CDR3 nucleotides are TGTGCCAGCAGCGAGACAGCCCGAACTTACTACGAGCAGTACTTC. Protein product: CASSETARTYYEQYF. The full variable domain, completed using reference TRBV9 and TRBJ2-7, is DSGVTQTPKHLITATGQRVTLRCSPRSGDLSVYWYQQSLDQGLQFLIQYYNGEERAKGNILERFSAQQFPDLHSELNLSSLELGDSALYFCASSETARTYYEQYFGPGTRLTVT.